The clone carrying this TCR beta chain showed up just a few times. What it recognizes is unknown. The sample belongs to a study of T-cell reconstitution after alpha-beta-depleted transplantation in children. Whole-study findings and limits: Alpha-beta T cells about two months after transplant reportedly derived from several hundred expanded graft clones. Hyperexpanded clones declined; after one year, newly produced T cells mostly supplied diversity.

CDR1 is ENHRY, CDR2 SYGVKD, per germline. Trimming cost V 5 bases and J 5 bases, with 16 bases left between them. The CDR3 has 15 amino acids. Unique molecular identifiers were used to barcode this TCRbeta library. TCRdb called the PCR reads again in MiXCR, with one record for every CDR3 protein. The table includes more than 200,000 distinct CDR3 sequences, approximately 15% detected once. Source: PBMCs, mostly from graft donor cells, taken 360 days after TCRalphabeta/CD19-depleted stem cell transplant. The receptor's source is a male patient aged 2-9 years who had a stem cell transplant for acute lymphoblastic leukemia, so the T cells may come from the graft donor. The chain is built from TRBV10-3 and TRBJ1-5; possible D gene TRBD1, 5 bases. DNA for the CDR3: TGTGCCATCAGTACATCTCCCGGGACGGATCAGCCCCAGCATTTT. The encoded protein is CAISTSPGTDQPQHF.